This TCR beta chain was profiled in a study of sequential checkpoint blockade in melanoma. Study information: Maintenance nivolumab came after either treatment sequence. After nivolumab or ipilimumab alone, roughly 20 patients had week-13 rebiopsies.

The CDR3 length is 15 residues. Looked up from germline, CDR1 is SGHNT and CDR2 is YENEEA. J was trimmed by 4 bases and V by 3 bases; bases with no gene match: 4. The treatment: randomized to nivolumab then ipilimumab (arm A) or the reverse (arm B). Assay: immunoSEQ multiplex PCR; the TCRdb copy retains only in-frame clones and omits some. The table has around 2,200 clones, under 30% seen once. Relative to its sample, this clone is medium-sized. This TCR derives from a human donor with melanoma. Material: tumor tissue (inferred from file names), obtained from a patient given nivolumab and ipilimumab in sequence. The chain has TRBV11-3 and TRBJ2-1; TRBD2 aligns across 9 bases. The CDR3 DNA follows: TGTGCCAGCAGCTTTGGTCTAGCGGGATACAATGAGCAGTTCTTC. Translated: CASSFGLAGYNEQFF.